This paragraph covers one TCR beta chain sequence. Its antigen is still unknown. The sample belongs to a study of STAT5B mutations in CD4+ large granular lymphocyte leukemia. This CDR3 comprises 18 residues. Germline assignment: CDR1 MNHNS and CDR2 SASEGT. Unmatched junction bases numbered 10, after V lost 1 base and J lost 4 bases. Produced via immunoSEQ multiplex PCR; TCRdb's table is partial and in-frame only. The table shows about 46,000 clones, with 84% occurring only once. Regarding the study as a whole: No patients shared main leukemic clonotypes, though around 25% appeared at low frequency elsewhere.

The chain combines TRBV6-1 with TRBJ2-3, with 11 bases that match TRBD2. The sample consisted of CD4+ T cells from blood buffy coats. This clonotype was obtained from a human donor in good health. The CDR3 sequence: CASSEVLAGGPSADTQYF. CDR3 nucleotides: TGTGCCAGCAGTGAAGTTTTAGCGGGAGGGCCAAGCGCAGATACGCAGTATTTT.